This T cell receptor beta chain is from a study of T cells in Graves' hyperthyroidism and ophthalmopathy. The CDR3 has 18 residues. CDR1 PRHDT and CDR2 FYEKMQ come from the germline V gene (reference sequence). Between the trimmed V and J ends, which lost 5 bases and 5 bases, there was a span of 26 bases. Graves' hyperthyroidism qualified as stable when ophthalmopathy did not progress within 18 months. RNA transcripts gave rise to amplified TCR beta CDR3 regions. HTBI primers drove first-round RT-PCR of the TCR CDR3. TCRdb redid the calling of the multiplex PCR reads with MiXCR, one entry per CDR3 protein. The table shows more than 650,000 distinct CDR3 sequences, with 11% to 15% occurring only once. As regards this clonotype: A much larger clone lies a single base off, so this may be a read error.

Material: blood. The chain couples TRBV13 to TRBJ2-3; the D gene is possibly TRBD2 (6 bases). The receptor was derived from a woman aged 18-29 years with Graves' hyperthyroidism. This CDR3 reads CASSPDRGLAAGIDTQYF. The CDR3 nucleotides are TGTGCCAGCAGCCCCGACCGGGGGTTAGCCGCAGGCATAGATACGCAGTATTTT.